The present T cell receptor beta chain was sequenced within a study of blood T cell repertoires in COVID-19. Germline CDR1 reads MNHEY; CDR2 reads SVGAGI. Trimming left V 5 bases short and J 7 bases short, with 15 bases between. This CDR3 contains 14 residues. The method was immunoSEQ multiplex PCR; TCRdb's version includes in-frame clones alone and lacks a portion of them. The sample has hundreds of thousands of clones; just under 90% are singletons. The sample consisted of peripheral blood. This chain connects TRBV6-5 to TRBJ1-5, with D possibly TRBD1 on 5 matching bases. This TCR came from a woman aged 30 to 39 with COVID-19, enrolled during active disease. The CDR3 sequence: CASSPYFRVQPQHF. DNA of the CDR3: TGTGCCAGCAGTCCATACTTCAGGGTGCAGCCCCAGCATTTT.